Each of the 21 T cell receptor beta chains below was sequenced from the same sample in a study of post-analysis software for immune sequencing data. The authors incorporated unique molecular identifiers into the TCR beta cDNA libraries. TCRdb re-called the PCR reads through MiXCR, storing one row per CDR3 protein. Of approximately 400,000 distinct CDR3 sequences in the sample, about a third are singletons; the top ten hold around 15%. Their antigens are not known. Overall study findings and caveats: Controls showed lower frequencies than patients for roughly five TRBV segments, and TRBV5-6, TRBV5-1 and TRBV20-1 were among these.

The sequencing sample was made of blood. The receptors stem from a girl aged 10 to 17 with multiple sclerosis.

CDR3 DNA: TGTGCCAGCAGCGCAAGGAGCACTGAAGCTTTCTTT. It is translated as CASSARSTEAFF. This chain joins TRBV12-3 or TRBV12-4 and TRBJ1-1; no firm D call. This CDR3 comprises 12 residues. V lost 6 bases and J 4 bases, leaving 9 bases between the germline ends.

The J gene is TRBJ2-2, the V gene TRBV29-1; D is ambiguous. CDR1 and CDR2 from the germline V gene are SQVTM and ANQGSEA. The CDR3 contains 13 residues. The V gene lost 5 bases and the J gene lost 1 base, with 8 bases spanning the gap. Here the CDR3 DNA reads TGCAGCGTTACGCCCGGGAACACCGGGGAGCTGTTTTTT. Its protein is CSVTPGNTGELFF.

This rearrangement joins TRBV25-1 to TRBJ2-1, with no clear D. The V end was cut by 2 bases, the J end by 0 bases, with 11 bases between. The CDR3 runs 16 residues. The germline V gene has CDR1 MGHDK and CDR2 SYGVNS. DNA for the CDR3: TGTGCCAGCAGTGAAAGTTCGTGGAGCTCCTACAATGAGCAGTTCTTC. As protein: CASSESSWSSYNEQFF.

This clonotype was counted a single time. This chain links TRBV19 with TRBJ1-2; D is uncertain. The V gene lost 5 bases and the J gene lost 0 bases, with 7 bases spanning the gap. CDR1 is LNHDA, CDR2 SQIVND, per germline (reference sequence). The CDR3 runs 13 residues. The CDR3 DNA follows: TGTGCCAGTAGTCTGACACCTAACTATGGCTACACCTTC. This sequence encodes CASSLTPNYGYTF.

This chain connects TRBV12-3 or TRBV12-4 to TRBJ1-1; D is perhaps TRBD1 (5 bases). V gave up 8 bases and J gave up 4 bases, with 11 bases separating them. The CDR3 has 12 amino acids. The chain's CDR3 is CASQWGVTEAFF. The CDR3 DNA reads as TGTGCCAGCCAATGGGGGGTCACTGAAGCTTTCTTT.

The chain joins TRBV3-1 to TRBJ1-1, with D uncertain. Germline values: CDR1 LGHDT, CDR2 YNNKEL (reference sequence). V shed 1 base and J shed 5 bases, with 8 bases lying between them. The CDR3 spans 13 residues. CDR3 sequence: CASSQVAETEAFF. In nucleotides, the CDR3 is TGTGCCAGCAGCCAAGTAGCCGAAACTGAAGCTTTCTTT. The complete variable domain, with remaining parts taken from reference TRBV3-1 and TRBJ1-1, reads DTAVSQTPKYLVTQMGNDKSIKCEQNLGHDTMYWYKQDSKKFLKIMFSYNNKELIINETVPNRFSPKSPDKAHLNLHINSLELGDSAVYFCASSQVAETEAFFGQGTRLTVV.

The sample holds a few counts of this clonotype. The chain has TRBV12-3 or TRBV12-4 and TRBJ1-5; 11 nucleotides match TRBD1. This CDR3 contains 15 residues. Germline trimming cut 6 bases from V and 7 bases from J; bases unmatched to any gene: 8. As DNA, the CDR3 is TGTGCCAGCAGCCGGACAGGGGGCGCGGGGCAGCCCCAGCATTTT. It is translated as CASSRTGGAGQPQHF.

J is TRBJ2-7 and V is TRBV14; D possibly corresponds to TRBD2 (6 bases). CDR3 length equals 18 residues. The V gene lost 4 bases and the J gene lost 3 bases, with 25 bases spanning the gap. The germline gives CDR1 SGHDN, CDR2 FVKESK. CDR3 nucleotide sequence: TGTGCCAGCAGCCTGACTGGGGGTTACGGCGGGGAGGACTACGAGCAGTACTTC. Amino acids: CASSLTGGYGGEDYEQYF.

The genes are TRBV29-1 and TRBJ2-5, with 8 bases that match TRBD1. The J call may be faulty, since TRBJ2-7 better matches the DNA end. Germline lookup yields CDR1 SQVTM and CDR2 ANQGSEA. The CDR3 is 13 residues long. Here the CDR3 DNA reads TGCAGCGTTAAGGTGACAGGGGTCTACGAGCAGTACTTC. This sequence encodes CSVKVTGVYEQYF.

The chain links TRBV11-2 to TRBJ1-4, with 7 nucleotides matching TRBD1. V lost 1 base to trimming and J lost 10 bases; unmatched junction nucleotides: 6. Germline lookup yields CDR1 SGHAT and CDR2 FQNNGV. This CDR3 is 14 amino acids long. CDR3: CASSLGGTEGKLFF. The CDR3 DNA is TGTGCCAGCAGCTTAGGAGGGACAGAGGGAAAACTGTTTTTT.

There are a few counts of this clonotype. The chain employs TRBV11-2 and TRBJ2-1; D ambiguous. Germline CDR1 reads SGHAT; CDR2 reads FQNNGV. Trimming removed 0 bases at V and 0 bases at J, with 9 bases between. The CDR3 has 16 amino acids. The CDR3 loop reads CASSLDGYVSYNEQFF. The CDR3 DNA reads TGTGCCAGCAGCTTAGATGGGTACGTCTCCTACAATGAGCAGTTCTTC.

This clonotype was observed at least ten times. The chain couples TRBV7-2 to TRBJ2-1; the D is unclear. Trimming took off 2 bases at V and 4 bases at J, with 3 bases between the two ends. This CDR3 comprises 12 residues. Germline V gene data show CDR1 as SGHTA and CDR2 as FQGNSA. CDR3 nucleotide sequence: TGTGCCAGCAGCTTATTTTACAATGAGCAGTTCTTC. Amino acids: CASSLFYNEQFF.

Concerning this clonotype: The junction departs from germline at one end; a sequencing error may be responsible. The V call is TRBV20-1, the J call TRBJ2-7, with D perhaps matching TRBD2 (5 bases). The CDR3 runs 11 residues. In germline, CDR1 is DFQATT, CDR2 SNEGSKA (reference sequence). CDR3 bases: TGCAGTACTAGTGCCACGTACGAGCAGTACTTC. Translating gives CSTSATYEQYF.

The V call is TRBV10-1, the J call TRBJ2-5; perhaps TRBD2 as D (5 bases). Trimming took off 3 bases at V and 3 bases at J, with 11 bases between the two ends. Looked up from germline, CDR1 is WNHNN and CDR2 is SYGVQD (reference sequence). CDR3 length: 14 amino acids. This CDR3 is CASSDGPEEETQYF. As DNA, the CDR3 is TGCGCCAGCAGTGACGGGCCGGAGGAAGAGACCCAGTACTTC.

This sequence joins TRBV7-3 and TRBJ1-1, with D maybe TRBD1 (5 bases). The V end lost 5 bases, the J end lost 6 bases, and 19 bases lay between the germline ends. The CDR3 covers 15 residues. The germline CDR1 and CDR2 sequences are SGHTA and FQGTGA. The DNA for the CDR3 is TGTGCCAGCAGCCCCAACGAGGGCAGGGTGGCTGAAGCTTTCTTT. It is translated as CASSPNEGRVAEAFF.

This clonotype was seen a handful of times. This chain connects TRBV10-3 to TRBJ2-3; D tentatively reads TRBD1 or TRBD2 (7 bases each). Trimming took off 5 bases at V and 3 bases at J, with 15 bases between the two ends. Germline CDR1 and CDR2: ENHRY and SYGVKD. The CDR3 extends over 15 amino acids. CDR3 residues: CAISRAGTVTDTQYF. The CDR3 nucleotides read TGTGCCATCAGTCGAGCGGGGACAGTAACAGATACGCAGTATTTT.

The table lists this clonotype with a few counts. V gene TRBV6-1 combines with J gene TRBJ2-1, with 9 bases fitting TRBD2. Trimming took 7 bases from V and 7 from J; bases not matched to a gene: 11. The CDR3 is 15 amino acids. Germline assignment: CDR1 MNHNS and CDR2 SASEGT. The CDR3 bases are TGTGCCAGCAATCCGGGCGGGGGGGCCAGGAATGAGCAGTTCTTC. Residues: CASNPGGGARNEQFF.

The CDR3 DNA is TGTGCCAGCAGCCTTGTTGACACGAGCACAGATACGCAGTATTTT. Its translation is CASSLVDTSTDTQYF. The V and J genes are TRBV7-9 and TRBJ2-3; D is ambiguous. The CDR3 loop spans 15 amino acids. The germline V and J ends were trimmed by 5 bases and 0 bases, with 12 bases remaining between them. The germline V gene has CDR1 SEHNR and CDR2 FQNEAQ (reference sequence).

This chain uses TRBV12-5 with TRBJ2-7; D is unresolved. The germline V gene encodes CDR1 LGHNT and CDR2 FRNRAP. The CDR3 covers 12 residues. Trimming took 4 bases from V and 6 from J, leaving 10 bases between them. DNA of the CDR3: TGTGCTAGTGGTTCTCACCGTTCCGAGCAGTACTTC. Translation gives CASGSHRSEQYF.

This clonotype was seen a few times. Written as DNA, the CDR3 is TGCAGTGCTATCCGACGGACGCCTAAGGGAGATACGCAGTATTTT. Translation gives CSAIRRTPKGDTQYF. The chain combines TRBV20-1 with TRBJ2-3; D is unclear. CDR1 is DFQATT, CDR2 SNEGSKA, per germline (reference sequence). The V end lost 4 bases, the J end lost 5 bases, and 19 bases lay between the germline ends. The CDR3 runs to 15 residues.

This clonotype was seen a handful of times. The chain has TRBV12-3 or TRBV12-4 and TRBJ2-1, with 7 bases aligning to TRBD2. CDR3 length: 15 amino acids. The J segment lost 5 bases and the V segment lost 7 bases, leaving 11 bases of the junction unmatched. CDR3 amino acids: CASKNRGVRNNEQFF. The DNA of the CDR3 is TGTGCCAGCAAAAACCGGGGGGTGCGAAACAATGAGCAGTTCTTC.